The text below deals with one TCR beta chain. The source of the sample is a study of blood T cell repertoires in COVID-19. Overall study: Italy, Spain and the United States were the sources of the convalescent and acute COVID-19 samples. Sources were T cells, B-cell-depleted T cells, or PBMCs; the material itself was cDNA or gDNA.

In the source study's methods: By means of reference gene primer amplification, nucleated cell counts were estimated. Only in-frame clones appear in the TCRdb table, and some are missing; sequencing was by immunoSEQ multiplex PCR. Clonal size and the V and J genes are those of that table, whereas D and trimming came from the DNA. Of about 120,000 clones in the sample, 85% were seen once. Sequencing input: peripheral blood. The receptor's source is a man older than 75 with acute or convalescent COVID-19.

This CDR3 reads CASSQVRGKREGQGTQYF. The CDR3 region has the DNA TGTGCCAGCAGCCAAGTCCGAGGGAAGCGGGAGGGCCAGGGGACCCAGTACTTC. The V gene is TRBV14, the J gene TRBJ2-5; 10 bases align to TRBD2. The CDR3 runs 18 residues. The germline gives CDR1 SGHDN, CDR2 FVKESK. J lost 7 bases, V lost 1 base, and 15 bases had no gene match.